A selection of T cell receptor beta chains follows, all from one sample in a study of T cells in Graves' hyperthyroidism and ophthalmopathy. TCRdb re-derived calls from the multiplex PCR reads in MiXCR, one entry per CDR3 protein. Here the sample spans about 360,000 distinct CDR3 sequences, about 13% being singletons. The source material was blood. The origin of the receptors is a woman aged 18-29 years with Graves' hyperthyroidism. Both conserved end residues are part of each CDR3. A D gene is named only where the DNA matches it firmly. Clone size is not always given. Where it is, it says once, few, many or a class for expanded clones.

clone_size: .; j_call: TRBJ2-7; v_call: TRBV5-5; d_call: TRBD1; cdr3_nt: TGTGCCAGCATCGCAGGGACAGTTACTTACGAGCAGTACTTC; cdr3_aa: CASIAGTVTYEQYF
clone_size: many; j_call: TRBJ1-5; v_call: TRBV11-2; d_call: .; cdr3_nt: TGTGCCAGCAGCTTAGGGCTGGGCCAGCCCCAGCATTTT; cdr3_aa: CASSLGLGQPQHF
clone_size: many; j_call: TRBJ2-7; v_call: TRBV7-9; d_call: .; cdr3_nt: TGTGCCAGCAGCCCCGGTGGGGGGGGCCTCTCCTACGAGCAGTACTTC; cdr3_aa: CASSPGGGGLSYEQYF
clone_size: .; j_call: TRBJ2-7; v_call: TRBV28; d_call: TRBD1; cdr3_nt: TGTGCCAGCAGTTGGGACAGGGGTTCCCACGAGCAGTACTTC; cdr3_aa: CASSWDRGSHEQYF
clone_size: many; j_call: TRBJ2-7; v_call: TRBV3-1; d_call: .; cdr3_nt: TGTGCCAGCAGCGAGGGGTTGAGGAGCTCCTACGAGCAGTACTTC; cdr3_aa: CASSEGLRSSYEQYF
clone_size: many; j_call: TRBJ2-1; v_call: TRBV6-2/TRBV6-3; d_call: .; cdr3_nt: TGTGCCAGCAGTTACTCCCGATACAATGAGCAGTTCTTC; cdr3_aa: CASSYSRYNEQFF
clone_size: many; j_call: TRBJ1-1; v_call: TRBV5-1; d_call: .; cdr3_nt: TGCGCCAGCAGCCCTCTTAAGAACACTGAAGCTTTCTTT; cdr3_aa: CASSPLKNTEAFF
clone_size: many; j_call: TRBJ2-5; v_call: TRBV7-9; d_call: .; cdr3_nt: TGTGCCAGCAGCGAAATCGCGGGAAAAGAGACCCAGTACTTC; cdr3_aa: CASSEIAGKETQYF
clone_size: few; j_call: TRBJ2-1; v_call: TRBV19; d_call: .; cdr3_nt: TGTGCCAGTAGTCTGTTGGGAGGCGTCCAGCAGCTCAATGAGCAGTTCTTC; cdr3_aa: CASSLLGGVQQLNEQFF
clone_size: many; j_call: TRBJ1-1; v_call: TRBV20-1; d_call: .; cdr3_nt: TGCAGAGTTCCAGGACCGGCGGGGACTGAAGCTTTCTTT; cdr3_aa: CRVPGPAGTEAFF
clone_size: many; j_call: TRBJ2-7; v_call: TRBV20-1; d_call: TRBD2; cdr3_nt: TGCAGTGCCGGGACTAGCGGGACACCAGAGCAGTACTTC; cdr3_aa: CSAGTSGTPEQYF
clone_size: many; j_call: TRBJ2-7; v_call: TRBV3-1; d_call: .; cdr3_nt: TGTGCCAGCAGCCCCGCTTCTAGGAACGAGCAGTACTTC; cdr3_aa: CASSPASRNEQYF
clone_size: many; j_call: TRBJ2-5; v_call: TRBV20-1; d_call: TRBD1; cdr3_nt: TGCAGTGCTATGCCGGGACAGGGGGGTGCCCAAGAGACCCAGTACTTC; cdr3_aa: CSAMPGQGGAQETQYF
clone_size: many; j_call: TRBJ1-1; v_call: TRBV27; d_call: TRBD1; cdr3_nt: TGTGCCAGCAGTTTATGGGGCGGGACAGAGAACACTGAAGCTTTCTTT; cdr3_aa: CASSLWGGTENTEAFF
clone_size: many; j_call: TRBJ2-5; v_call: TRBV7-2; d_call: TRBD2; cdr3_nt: TGTGCCAGCAGCCCCCGGGGGGGTCTCGGGGAGACCCAGTACTTC; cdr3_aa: CASSPRGGLGETQYF
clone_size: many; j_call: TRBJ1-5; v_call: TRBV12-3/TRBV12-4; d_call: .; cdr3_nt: TGTGCCAGCAGTTTAGAGTTTGGTAGGGGAAGCAATCAGCCCCAGCATTTT; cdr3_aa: CASSLEFGRGSNQPQHF
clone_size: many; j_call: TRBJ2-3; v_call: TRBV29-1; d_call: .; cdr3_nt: TGCAGTCTTGGGGGCCACGACACAGATACGCAGTATTTT; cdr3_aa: CSLGGHDTDTQYF
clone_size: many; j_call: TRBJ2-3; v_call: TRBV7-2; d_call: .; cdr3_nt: TGTGCCAGCACCTTAAACTACCTTAGCACAGATACGCAGTATTTT; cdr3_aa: CASTLNYLSTDTQYF
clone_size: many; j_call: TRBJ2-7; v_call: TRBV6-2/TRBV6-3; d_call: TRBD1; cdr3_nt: TGTGCCAGCAGGGATACCGGGACAGGATCCTACGAGCAGTACTTC; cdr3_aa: CASRDTGTGSYEQYF
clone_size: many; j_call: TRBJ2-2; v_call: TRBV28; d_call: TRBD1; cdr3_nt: TGTGCCAGCCAAGAACAGGGGGACACCGGGGAGCTGTTTTTT; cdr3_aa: CASQEQGDTGELFF
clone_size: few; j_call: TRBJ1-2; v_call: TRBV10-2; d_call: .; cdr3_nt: TGCGCCAGCAACGAGGGAGGGGACTACACCTTC; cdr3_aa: CASNEGGDYTF
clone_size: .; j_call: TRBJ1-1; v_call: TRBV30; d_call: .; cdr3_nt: TGTGCCTGGAGTAATAGGGAGGGAAGTGAAGCTTTCTTT; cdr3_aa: CAWSNREGSEAFF
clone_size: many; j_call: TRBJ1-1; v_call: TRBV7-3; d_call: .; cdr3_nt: TGTGCCAGCAGCTTAACGGGGATAGGGAACACCCAAAATGAAGCTTTCTTT; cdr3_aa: CASSLTGIGNTQNEAFF
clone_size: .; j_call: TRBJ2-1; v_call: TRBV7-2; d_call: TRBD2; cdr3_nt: TGTGCCAGCAGCCAAAGACCAATGGCTTTACTAGCGGGAGGGCGCAATGAGCAGTTCTTC; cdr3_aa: CASSQRPMALLAGGRNEQFF
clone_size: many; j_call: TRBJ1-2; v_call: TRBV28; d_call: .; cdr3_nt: TGTGCCAGCAAGTTGGATGGACAGCACTATGGCTACACCTTC; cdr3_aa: CASKLDGQHYGYTF
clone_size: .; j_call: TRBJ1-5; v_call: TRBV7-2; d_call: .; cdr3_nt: TGTGCCAGCAGCATATACAGGGCCGGGCAGCCCCAGCATTTT; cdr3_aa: CASSIYRAGQPQHF
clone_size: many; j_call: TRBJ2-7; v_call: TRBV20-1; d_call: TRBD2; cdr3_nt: TGCAGTGCTAGAGATCTCCCTGGGACTAATGAGCAGTACTTC; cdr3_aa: CSARDLPGTNEQYF
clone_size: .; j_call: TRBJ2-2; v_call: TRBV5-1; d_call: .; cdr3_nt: TGCGCCAGCAGCTCTCCGTCTGGCGGGGACCACACCGGGGAGCTGTTTTTT; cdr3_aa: CASSSPSGGDHTGELFF
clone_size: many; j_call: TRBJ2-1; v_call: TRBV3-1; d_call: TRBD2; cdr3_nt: TGTGCCAGCAGCCAAAAATCAACTAGCGGGAGGTTGTGGCATGAGCAGTTCTTC; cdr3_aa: CASSQKSTSGRLWHEQFF
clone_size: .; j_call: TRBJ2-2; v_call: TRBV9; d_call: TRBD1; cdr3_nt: TGTGCCAGCAGCGTAGAGGGACAGGGAGGAAGGTGGGAGCTGTTTTTT; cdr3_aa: CASSVEGQGGRWELFF
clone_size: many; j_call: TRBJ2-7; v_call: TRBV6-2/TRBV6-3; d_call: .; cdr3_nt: TGTGCCAGCAGCGCTCGGACAGAATACGAGCAGTACTTC; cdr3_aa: CASSARTEYEQYF
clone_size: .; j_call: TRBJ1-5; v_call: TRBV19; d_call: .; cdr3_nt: TGTGCCAGTAGTATTGGGGGCAGGGATCAGCCCCAGCATTTT; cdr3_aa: CASSIGGRDQPQHF
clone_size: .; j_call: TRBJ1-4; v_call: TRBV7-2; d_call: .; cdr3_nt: TGTGCCAGCAGCCAAACCGGGGGCAGGGGTCAAAAACTGTTTTTT; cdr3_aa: CASSQTGGRGQKLFF
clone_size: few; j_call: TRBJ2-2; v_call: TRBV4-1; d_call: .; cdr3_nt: TGCGCCAGCAGCCGAGCGGGGAACACCGGGGAGCTGTTTTTT; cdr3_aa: CASSRAGNTGELFF
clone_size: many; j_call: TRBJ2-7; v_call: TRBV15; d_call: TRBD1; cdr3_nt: TGTGCCACCAGCAGAGATGGAGTGACAGGGGGCGAGCAGTACTTC; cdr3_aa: CATSRDGVTGGEQYF
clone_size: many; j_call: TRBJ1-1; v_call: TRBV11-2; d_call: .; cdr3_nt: TGTGCCAGCAGCTTAGACCCGACAGGAGGCACTGAAGCTTTCTTT; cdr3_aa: CASSLDPTGGTEAFF
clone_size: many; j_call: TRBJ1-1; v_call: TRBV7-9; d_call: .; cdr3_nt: TGTGCCAGCACCAACCTGGGGGGAAGCACTGAAGCTTTCTTT; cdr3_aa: CASTNLGGSTEAFF
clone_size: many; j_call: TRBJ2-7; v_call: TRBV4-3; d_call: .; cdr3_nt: TGCGCCAGCAGCCAAGATTCGACAGTATACGAGCAGTACTTC; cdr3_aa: CASSQDSTVYEQYF
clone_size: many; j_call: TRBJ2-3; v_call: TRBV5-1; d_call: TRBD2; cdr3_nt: TGCGCCAGCAGCTTGAGGAATGGACTAGCGGGGGGGCGGAGCACAGATACGCAGTATTTT; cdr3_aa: CASSLRNGLAGGRSTDTQYF
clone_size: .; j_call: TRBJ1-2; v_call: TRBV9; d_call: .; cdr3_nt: TGTGCCAGCAGCACAGAGTCATTTGCCTATGGCTACACCTTC; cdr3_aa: CASSTESFAYGYTF
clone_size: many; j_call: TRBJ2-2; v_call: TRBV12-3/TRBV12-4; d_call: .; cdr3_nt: TGTGCCAGCTCCGAGGGACACATAAGCACCGGGGAGCTGTTTTTT; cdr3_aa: CASSEGHISTGELFF
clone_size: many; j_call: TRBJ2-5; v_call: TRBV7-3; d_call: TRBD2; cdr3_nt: TGTGCCAGCAGCCAGTCGGGGGGGGGTGTGGAGACCCAGTACTTC; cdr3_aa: CASSQSGGGVETQYF
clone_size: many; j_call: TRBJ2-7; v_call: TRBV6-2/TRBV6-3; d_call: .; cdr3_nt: TGTGCCAGCAGTTACTTTGGGGTACTCTACGAGCAGTACTTC; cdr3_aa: CASSYFGVLYEQYF